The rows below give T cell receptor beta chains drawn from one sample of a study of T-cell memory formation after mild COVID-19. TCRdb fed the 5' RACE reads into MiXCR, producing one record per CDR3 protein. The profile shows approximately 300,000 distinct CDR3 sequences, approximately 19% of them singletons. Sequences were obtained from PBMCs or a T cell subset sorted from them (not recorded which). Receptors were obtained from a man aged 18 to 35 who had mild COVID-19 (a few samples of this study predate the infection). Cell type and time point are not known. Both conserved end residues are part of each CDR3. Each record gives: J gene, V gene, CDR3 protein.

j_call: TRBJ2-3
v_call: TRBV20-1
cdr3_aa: CSAPTSGTTDTQYF

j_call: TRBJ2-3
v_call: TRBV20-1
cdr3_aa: CSAPKTGGPPDTQYF

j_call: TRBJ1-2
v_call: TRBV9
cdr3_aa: CASSVATPGPYGYTF

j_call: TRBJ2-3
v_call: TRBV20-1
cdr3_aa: CSARTSGTSTDTQYF

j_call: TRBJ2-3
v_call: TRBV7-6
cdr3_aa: CASSHALSERESTDTQYF

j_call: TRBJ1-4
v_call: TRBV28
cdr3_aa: CASSLTGTGAEKLFF

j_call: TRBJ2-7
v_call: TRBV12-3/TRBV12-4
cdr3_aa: CASSDRGRYEQYF

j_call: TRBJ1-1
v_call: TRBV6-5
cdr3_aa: CASSASQGQGSTEAFF

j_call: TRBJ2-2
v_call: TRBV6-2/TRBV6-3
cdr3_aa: CASSDPQGFTGELFF

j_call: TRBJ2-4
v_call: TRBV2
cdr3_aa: CASRGGAKNIQYF

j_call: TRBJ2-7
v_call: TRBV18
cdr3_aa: CASSTSGSYEQYF